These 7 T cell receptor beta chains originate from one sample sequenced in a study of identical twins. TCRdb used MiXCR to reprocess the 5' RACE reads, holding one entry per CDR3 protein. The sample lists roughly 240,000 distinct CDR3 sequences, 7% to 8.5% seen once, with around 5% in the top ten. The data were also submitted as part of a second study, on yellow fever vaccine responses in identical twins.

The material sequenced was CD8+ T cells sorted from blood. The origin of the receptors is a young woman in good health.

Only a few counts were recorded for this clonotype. CDR3 amino acids: CASSQETWDGNEKLFF. The CDR3, as DNA: TGCGCCAGCAGCCAAGAGACCTGGGATGGTAATGAAAAACTGTTTTTT. The chain employs TRBV4-1 and TRBJ1-4, with D hard to call. Looked up from germline, CDR1 is MGHRA and CDR2 is YSYEKL. CDR3 length: 16 amino acids. V shed 0 bases and J shed 4 bases, with 12 bases lying between them.

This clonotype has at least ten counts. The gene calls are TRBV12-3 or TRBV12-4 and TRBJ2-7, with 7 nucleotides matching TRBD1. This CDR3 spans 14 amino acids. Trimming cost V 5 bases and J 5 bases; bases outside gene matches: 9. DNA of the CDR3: TGTGCCAGCAGTCTAGAGACAGGGTTCGACGAGCAGTACTTC. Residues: CASSLETGFDEQYF.

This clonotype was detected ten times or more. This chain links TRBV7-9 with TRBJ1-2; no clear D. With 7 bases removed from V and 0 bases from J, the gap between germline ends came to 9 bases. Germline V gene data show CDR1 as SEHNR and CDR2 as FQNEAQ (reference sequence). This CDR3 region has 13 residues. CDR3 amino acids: CASNNRPNYGYTF. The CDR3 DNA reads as TGTGCCAGCAACAATAGGCCTAACTATGGCTACACCTTC.

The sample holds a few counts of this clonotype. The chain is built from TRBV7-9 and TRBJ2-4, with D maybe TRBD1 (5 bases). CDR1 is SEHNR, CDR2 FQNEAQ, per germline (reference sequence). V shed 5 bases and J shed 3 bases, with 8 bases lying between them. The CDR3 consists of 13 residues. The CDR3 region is CASSEGHKNIQYF. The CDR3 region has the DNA TGTGCCAGCAGCGAAGGACACAAAAACATTCAGTACTTC.

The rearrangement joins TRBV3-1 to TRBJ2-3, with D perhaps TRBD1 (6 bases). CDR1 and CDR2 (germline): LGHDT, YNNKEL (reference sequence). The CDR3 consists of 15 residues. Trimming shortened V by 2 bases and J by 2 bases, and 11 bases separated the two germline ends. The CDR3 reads CASSQMDSYTDTQYF. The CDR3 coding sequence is TGTGCCAGCAGCCAAATGGACAGTTACACAGATACGCAGTATTTT.

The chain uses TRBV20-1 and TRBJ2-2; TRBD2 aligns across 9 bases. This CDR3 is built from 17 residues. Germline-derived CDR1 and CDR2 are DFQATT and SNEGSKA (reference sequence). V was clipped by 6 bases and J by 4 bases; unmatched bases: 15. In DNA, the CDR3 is TGCAGTGCCACCGTTCTTCGGCGGGGGGGGGGCACCGGGGAGCTGTTTTTT. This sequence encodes CSATVLRRGGGTGELFF.

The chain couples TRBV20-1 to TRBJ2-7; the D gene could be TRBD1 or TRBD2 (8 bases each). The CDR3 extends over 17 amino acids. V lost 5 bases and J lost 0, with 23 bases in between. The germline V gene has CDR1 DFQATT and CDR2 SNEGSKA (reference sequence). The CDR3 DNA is TGCAGTGCTGGACAGGGTACCTATAGCGGGACCTCCTACGAGCAGTACTTC. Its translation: CSAGQGTYSGTSYEQYF.